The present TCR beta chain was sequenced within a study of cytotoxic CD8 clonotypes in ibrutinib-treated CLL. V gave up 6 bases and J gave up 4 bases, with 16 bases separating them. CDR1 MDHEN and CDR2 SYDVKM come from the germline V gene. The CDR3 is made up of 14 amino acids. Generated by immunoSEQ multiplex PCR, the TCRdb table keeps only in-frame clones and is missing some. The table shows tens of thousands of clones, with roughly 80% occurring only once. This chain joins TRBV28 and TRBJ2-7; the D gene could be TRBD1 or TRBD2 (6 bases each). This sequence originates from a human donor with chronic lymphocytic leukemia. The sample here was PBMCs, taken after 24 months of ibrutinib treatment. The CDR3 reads CASREGGRGYEQYF. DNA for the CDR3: TGTGCCAGCAGAGAAGGGGGGAGAGGGTACGAGCAGTACTTC.